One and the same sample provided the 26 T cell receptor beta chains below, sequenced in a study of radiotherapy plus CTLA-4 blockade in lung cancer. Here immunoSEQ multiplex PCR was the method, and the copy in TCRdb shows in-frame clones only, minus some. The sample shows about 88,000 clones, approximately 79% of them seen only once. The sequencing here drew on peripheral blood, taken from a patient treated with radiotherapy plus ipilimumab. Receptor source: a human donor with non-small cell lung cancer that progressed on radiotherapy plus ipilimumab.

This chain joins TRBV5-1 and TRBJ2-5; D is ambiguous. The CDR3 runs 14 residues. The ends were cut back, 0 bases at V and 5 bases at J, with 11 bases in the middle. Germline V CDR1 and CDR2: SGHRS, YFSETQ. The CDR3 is CASSLVPAGETQYF. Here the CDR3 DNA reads TGCGCCAGCAGCTTGGTTCCAGCTGGGGAGACCCAGTACTTC.

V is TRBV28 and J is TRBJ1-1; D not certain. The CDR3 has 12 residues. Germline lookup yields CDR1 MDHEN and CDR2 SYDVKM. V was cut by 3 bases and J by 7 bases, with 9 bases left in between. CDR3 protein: CASSFGQDEAFF. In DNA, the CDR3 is TGTGCCAGCAGTTTTGGGCAGGATGAAGCTTTCTTT.

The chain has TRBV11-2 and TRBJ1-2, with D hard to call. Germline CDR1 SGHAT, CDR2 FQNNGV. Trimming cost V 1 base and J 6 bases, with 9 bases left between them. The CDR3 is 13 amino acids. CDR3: CASSLGRIDGYTF. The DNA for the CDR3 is TGTGCCAGCAGCTTAGGGAGGATTGATGGCTACACCTTC.

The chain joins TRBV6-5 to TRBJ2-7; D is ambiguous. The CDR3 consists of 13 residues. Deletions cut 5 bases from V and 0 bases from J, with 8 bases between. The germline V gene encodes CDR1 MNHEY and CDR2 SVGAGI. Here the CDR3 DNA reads TGTGCCAGCAGTACGGCAAGCTCCTACGAGCAGTACTTC. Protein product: CASSTASSYEQYF.

Here the CDR3 reads CASSPGAGGIQPQHF. CDR3 bases: TGTGCCAGCAGCCCCGGGGCAGGGGGTATTCAGCCCCAGCATTTT. The chain joins TRBV11-2 to TRBJ1-5; 7 bases fit TRBD1. Germline CDR1 reads SGHAT; CDR2 reads FQNNGV. The V and J ends lost 5 bases and 6 bases, in that order; junction bases with no gene match: 10. The CDR3 is 15 residues long. Using reference TRBV11-2 and TRBJ1-5 for the parts outside the CDR3, the full variable domain is EAGVAQSPRYKIIEKRQSVAFWCNPISGHATLYWYQQILGQGPKLLIQFQNNGVVDDSQLPKDRFSAERLKGVDSTLKIQPAKLEDSAVYLCASSPGAGGIQPQHFGDGTRLSIL.

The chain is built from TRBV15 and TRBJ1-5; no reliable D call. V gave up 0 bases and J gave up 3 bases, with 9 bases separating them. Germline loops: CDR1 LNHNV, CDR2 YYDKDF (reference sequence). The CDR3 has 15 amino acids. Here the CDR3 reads CATSRDKGYNQPQHF. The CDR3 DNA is TGTGCCACCAGCAGAGATAAGGGTTACAATCAGCCCCAGCATTTT.

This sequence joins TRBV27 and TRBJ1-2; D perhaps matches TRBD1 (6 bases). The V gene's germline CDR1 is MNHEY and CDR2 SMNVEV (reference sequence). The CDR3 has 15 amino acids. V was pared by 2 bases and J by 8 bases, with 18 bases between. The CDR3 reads CASSLRSQGIGGYTF. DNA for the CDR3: TGTGCCAGCAGTTTACGATCCCAGGGGATTGGAGGCTACACCTTC.

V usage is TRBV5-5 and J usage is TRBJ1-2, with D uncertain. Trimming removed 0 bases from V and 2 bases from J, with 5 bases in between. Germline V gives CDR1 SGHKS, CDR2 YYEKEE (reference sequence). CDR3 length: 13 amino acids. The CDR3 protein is CASSLERNYGYTF. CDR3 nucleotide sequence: TGTGCCAGCAGCTTGGAGCGAAACTATGGCTACACCTTC.

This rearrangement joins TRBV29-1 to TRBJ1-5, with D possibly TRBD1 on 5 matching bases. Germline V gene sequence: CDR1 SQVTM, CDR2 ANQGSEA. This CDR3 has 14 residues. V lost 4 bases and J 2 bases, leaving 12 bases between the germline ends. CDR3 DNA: TGCAGCGTTGCGTGGGGGGTGGGCAATCAGCCCCAGCATTTT. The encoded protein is CSVAWGVGNQPQHF. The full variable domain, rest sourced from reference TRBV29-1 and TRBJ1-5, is SAVISQKPSRDICQRGTSLTIQCQVDSQVTMMFWYRQQPGQSLTLIATANQGSEATYESGFVIDKFPISRPNLTFSTLTVSNMSPEDSSIYLCSVAWGVGNQPQHFGDGTRLSIL.

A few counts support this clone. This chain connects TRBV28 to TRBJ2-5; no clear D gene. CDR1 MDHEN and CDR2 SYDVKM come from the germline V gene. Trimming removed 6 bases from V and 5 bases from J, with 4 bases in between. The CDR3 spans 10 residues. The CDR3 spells CASRGETQYF. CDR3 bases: TGTGCCAGCAGGGGGGAGACCCAGTACTTC.

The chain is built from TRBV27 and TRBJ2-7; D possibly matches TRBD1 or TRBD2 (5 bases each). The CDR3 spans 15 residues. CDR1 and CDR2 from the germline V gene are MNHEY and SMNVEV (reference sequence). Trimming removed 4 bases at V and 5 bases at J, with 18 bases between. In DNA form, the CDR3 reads TGTGCCAGCAGTTCGGGGACGGAGCCCTTTCACGAGCAGTACTTC. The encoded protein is CASSSGTEPFHEQYF.

The CDR3 loop is CASSLSPFSVTSTDTQYF. CDR3 nucleotide sequence: TGTGCCAGCAGTTTATCCCCCTTCAGTGTAACTAGCACAGATACGCAGTATTTT. The gene calls are TRBV27 and TRBJ2-3; no firm D call. Deletions cut 0 bases from V and 0 bases from J, with 16 bases between. The CDR3 is 18 residues long. Germline CDR1 and CDR2: MNHEY and SMNVEV (reference sequence).

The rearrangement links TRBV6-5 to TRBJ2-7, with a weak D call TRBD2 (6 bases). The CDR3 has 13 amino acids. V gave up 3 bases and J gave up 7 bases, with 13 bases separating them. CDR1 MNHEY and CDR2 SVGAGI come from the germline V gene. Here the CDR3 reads CASSYGGNLEQYF. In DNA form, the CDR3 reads TGTGCCAGCAGTTATGGCGGGAACCTGGAGCAGTACTTC.

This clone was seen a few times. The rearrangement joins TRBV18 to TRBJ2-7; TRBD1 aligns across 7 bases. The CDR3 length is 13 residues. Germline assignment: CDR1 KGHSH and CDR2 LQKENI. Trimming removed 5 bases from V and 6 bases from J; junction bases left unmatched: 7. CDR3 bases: TGTGCCAGCTCATTTCAAGAGGGGGCCGAGCAGTACTTC. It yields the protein CASSFQEGAEQYF.

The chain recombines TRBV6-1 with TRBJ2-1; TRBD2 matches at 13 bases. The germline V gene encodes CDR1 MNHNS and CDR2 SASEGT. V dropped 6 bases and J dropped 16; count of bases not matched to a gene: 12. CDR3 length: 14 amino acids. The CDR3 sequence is CASSDTSGGGYVFF. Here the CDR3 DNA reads TGTGCCAGCAGCGATACTAGCGGGGGGGGCTATGTCTTCTTC.

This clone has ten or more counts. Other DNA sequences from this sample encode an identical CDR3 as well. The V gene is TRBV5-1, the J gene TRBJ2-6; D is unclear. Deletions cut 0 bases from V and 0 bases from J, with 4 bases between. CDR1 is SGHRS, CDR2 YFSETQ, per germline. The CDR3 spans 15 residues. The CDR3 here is CASSLAASGANVLTF. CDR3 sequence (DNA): TGCGCCAGCAGCTTGGCCGCCTCTGGGGCCAACGTCCTGACTTTC.

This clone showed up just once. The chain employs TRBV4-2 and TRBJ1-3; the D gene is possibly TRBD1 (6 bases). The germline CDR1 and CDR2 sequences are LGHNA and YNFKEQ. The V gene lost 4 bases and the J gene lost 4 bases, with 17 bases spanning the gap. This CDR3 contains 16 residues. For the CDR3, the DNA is TGTGCCAGCAGCCCACTCAAGGGGGTGGCGGGAAACACCATATATTTT. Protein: CASSPLKGVAGNTIYF.

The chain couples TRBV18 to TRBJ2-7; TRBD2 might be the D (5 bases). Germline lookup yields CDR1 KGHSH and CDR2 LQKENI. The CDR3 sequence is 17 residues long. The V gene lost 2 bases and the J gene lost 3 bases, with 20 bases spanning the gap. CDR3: CASSPSSGPTVLYEQYF. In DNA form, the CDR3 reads TGTGCCAGCTCACCAAGCAGCGGCCCCACAGTTCTCTACGAGCAGTACTTC.

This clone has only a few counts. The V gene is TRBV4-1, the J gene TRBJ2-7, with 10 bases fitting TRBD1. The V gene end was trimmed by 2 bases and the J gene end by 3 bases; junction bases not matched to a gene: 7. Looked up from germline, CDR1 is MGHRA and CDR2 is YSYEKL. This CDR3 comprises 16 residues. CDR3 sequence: CASSQSVGDRGYEQYF. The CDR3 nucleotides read TGCGCCAGCAGCCAATCGGTGGGGGACAGGGGCTACGAGCAGTACTTC.

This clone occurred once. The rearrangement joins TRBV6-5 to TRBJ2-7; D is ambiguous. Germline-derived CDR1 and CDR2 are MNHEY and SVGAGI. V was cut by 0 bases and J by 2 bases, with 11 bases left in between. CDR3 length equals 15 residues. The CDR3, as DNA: TGTGCCAGCAGTTACTCGGGCCGAAATCCCTACGAGCAGTACTTC. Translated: CASSYSGRNPYEQYF.

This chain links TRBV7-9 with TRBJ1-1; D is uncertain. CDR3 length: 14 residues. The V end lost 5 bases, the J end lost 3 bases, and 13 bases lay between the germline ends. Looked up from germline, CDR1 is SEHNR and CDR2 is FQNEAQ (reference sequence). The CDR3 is CASSPLEVDTEAFF. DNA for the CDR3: TGTGCCAGCAGCCCCCTTGAGGTGGACACTGAAGCTTTCTTT.

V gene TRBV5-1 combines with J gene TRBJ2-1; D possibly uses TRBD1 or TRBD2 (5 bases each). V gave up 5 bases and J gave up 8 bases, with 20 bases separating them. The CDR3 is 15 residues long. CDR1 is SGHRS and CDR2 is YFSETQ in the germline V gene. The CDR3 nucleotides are TGCGCCAGCAGACCTAATACGGCCGGGACCGATGAGCAGTTCTTC. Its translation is CASRPNTAGTDEQFF.

The CDR3 DNA follows: TGTGCCAGCAGCAAAAGACTAGCGGGCGCTCAAGAGACCCAGTACTTC. Its protein product is CASSKRLAGAQETQYF. This rearrangement joins TRBV7-8 to TRBJ2-5; TRBD2 aligns across 10 bases. J was trimmed by 2 bases and V by 5 bases; bases with no gene match: 8. The CDR3 has 16 amino acids. Germline V gene lookup returns CDR1 SGHVS and CDR2 FQNEAQ.

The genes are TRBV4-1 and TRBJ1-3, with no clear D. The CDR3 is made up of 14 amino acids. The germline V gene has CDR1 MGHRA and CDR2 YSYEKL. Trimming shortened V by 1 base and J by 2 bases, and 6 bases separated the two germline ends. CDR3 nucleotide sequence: TGCGCCAGCAGCCAAGTGTTGACTGGAAACACCATATATTTT. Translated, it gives CASSQVLTGNTIYF.

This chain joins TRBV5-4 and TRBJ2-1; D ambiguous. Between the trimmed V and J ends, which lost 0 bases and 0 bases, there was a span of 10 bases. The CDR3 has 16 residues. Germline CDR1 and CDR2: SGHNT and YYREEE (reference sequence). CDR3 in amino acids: CASSLDTYSSYNEQFF. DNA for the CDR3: TGTGCCAGCAGCTTGGATACGTACAGCTCCTACAATGAGCAGTTCTTC.

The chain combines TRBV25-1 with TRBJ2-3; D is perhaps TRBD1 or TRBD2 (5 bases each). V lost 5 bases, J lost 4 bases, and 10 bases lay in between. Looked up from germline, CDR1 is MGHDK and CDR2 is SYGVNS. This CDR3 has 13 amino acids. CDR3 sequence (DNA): TGTGCCAGCAGTCGGGGCGCCCCAGATACGCAGTATTTT. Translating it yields CASSRGAPDTQYF.